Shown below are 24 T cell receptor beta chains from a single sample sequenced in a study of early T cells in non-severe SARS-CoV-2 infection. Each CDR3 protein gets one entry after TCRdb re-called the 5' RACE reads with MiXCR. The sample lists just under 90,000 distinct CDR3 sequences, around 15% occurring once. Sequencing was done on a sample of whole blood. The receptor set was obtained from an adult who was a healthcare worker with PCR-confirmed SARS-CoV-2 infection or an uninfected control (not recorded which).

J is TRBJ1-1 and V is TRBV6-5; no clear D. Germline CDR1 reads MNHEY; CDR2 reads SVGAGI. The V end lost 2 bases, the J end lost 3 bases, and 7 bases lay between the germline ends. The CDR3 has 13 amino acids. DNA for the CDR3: TGTGCCAGCAGTTACACACAGTACACTGAAGCTTTCTTT. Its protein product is CASSYTQYTEAFF.

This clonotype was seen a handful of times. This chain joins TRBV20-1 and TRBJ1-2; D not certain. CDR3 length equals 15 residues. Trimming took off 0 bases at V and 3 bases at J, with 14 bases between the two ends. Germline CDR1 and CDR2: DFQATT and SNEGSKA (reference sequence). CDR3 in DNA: TGCAGTGCTAGAGACCACCCGGCCCGAGACTATGGCTACACCTTC. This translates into CSARDHPARDYGYTF.

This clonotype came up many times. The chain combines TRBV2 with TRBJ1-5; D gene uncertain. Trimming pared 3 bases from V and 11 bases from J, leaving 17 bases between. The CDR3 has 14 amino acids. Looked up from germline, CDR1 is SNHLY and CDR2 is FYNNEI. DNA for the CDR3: TGTGCCAGCAGTGAGTCACCCCGACTCGGGTCCCAGCATTTT. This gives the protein CASSESPRLGSQHF.

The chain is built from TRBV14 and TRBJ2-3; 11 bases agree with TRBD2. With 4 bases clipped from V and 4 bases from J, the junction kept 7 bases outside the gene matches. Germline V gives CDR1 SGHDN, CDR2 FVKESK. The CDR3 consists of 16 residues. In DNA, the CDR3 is TGTGCCAGCAGCCTCCATAGCGGGAGGGGCGCAGATACGCAGTATTTT. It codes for CASSLHSGRGADTQYF.

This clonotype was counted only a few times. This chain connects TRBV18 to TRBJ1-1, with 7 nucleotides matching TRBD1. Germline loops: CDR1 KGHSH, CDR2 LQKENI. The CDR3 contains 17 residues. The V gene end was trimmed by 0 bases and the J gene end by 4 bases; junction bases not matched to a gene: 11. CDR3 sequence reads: CASSPPKTGSRGTEAFF. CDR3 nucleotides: TGTGCCAGCTCACCACCGAAGACAGGGAGTCGTGGCACTGAAGCTTTCTTT.

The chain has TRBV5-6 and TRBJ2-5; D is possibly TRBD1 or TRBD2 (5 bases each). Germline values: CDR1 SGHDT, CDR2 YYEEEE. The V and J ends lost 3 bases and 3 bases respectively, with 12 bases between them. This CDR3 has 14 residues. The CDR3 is CASSYGALKETQYF. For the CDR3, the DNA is TGTGCCAGCAGCTACGGGGCTCTCAAAGAGACCCAGTACTTC.

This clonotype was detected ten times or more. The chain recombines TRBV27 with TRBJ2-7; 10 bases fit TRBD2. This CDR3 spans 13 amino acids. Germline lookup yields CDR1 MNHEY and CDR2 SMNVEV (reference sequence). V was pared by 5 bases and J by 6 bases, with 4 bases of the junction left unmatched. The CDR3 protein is CASSPLAGSEQYF. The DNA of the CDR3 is TGTGCCAGCAGTCCACTAGCGGGATCCGAGCAGTACTTC.

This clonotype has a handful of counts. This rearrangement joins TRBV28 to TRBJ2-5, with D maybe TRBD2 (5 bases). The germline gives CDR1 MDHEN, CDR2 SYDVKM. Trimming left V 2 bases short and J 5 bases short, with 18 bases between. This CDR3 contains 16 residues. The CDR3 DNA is TGTGCCAGCAGTTTACGGGCCGCGGGCGCGATGGAGACCCAGTACTTC. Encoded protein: CASSLRAAGAMETQYF.

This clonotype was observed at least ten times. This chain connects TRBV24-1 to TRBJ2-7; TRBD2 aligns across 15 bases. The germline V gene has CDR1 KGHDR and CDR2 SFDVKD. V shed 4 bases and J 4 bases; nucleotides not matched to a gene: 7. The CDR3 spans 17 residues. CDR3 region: CATSERGTSGRRYEQYF. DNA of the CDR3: TGTGCCACCAGTGAACGAGGGACTAGCGGGAGGAGGTACGAGCAGTACTTC.

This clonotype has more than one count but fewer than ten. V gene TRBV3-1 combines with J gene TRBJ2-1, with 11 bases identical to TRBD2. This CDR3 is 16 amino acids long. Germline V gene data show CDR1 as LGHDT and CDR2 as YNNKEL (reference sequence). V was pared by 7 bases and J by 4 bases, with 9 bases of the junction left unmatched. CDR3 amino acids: CASTRTSGQIYNEQFF. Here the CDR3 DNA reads TGTGCCAGCACCCGGACTAGCGGGCAAATATACAATGAGCAGTTCTTC.

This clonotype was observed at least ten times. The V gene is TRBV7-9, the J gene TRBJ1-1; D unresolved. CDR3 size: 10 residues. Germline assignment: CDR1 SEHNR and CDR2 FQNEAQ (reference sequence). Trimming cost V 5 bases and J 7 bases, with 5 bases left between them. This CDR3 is CASSRYEAFF. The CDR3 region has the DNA TGTGCCAGCAGCCGATATGAAGCTTTCTTT.

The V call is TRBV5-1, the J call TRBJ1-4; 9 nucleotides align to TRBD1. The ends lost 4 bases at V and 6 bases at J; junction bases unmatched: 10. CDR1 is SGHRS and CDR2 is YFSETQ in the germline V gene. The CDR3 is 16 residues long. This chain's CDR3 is CASSQTRDRADEKLFF. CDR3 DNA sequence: TGCGCCAGCAGCCAGACCCGGGACAGGGCGGATGAAAAACTGTTTTTT.

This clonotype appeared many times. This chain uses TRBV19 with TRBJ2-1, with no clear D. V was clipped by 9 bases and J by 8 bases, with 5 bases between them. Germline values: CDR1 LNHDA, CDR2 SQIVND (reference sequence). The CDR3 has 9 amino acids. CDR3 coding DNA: TGTGCCAGCGGCTATGAGCAGTTCTTC. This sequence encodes CASGYEQFF.

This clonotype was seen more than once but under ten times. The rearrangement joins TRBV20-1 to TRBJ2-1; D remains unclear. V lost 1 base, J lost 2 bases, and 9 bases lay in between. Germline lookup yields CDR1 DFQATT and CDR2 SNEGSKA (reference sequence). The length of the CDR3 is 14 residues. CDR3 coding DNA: TGCAGTGCTAGAGTAGGGTGGCCCTACAATGAGCAGTTCTTC. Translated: CSARVGWPYNEQFF.

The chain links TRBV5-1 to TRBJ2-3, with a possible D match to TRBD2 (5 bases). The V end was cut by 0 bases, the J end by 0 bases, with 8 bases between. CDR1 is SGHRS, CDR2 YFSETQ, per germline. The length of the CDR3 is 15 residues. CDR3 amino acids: CASSLVDYSTDTQYF. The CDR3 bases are TGCGCCAGCAGCTTGGTAGACTATAGCACAGATACGCAGTATTTT.

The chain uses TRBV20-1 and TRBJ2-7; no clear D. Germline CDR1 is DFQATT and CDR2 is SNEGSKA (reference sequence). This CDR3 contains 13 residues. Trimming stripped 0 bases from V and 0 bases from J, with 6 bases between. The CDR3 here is CSAREDPSYEQYF. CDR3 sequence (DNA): TGCAGTGCTAGAGAGGACCCCTCCTACGAGCAGTACTTC.

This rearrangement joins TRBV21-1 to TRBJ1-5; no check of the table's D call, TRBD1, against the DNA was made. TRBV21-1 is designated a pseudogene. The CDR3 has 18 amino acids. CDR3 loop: CASSKGRDRGTRHQPQHF. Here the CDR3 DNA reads TGTGCCAGCAGCAAAGGGCGGGACAGGGGAACGAGGCATCAGCCCCAGCATTTT.

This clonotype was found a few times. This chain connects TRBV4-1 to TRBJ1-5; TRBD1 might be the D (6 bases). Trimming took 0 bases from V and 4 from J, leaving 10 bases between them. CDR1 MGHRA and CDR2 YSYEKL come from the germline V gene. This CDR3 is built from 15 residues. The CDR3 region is CASSQESGANQPQHF. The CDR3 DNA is TGCGCCAGCAGCCAAGAGTCAGGGGCAAATCAGCCCCAGCATTTT.

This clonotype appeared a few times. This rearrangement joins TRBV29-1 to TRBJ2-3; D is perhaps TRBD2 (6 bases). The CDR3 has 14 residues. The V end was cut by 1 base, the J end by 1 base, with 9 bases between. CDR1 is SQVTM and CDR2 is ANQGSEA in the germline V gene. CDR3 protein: CSVEGSGGTDTQYF. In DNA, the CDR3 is TGCAGCGTTGAAGGGTCGGGGGGCACAGATACGCAGTATTTT.

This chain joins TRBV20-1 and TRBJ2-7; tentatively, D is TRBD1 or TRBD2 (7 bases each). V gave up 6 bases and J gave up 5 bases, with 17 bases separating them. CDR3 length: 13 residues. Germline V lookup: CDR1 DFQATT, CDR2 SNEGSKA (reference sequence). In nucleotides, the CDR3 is TGCAGTGCCCTACTGACAGGGAGGGACGAGCAGTACTTC. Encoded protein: CSALLTGRDEQYF.

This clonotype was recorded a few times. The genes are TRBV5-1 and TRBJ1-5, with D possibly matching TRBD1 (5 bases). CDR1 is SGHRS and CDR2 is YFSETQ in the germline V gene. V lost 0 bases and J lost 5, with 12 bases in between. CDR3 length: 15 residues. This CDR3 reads CASSLVGAAHQPQHF. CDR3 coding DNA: TGCGCCAGCAGCTTGGTAGGGGCCGCGCATCAGCCCCAGCATTTT.

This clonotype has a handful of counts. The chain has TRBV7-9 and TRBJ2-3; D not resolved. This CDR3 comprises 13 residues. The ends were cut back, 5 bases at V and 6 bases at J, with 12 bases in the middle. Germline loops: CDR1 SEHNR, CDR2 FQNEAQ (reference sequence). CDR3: CASSLHPQDTQYF. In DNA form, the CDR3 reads TGTGCCAGCAGCCTGCACCCTCAGGATACGCAGTATTTT.

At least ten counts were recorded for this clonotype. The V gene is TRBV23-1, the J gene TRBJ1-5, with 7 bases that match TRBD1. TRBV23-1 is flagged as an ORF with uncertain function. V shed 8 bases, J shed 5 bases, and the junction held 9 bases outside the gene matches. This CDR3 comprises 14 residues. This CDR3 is CASPNRGKDQPQHF. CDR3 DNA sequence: TGCGCCAGCCCCAACAGGGGAAAGGATCAGCCCCAGCATTTT.

The CDR3 bases are TGTGCCAGCAGTTTATCCGGGACAGGTGCTCTCTACGAGCAGTACTTC. Its translation: CASSLSGTGALYEQYF. The V call is TRBV27, the J call TRBJ2-7, with 8 bases fitting TRBD1. CDR3 length: 16 residues. Germline V gene sequence: CDR1 MNHEY, CDR2 SMNVEV (reference sequence). V shed 0 bases, J shed 3 bases, and the junction held 7 bases outside the gene matches.